The clone carrying this T cell receptor beta chain has at least ten counts. Its specificity is not known. The sample belongs to a study of T cells in Graves' hyperthyroidism and ophthalmopathy. Study context: Peripheral blood was collected at initial diagnosis, before any treatment.

Amplification of TCR beta CDR3 regions was performed using RNA transcripts as template. First-round RT-PCR targeting the TCR CDR3 was performed with the HTBI primer set. MiXCR, applied by TCRdb to the multiplex PCR reads, yields one record per CDR3 protein. This sample has around 530,000 distinct CDR3 sequences, with more than 15% found just once. General study results and limits: Ophthalmopathy was separated from stable hyperthyroidism by a 13 V-J model. Prediction of ophthalmopathy progression came a median roughly 7.1 months pre-onset.

The CDR3 runs to 15 residues. Looked up from germline, CDR1 is MNHEY and CDR2 is SMNVEV (reference sequence). Trimming cost V 6 bases and J 2 bases; bases outside gene matches: 6. Pregnant or lactating patients were excluded, as were those with uncontrolled infection or other autoimmune disease. The sequence derives from a woman younger than 30 with Graves' ophthalmopathy. The specimen sequenced was blood. J is TRBJ2-1 and V is TRBV27, with 8 bases matching TRBD1. The CDR3 protein is CASSRDRPPYNEQFF. The CDR3 DNA reads TGTGCCAGCAGCCGGGACAGGCCCCCCTACAATGAGCAGTTCTTC.